What follows describes a single TCR beta chain. The data derive from a study of technical replicates of blood from several donors. The protocol was immunoSEQ multiplex PCR, while the TCRdb copy is restricted to in-frame clones and leaves out a portion. The table lists under 65,000 clones, around nine tenths of them singletons. The specimen was PBMCs. This TCR derives from a human donor in good health. Some clones in this sample may be carry-over from other donors' samples.

The CDR3 DNA reads as TGTGCCAGCAGCCAGCTGCCTAGCGGGGGGCACTCCTACAATGAGCAGTTCTTC. This codes for CASSQLPSGGHSYNEQFF. The rearrangement joins TRBV4-2 to TRBJ2-1, with TRBD2 matching 11 bases. CDR1 and CDR2 (germline): LGHNA, YNFKEQ. CDR3 length: 18 amino acids. J was trimmed by 0 bases and V by 3 bases; bases with no gene match: 7.